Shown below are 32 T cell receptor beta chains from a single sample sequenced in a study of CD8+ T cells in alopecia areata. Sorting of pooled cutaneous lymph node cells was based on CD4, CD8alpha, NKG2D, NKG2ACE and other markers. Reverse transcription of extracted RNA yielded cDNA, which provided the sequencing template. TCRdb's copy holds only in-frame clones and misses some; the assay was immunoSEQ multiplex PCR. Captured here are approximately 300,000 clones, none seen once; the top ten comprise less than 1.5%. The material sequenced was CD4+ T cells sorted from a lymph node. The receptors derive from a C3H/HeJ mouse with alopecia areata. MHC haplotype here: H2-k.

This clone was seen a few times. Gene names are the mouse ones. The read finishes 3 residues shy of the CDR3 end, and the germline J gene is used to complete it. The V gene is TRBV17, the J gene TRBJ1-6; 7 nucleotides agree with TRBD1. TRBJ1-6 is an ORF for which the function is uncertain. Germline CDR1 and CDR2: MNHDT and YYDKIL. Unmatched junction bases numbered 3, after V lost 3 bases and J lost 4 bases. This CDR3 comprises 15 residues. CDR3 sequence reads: CASSSQGQYNSPLYF. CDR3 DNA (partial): TGTGCTAGCAGTAGCCAGGGACAGTATAATTCGCCC.

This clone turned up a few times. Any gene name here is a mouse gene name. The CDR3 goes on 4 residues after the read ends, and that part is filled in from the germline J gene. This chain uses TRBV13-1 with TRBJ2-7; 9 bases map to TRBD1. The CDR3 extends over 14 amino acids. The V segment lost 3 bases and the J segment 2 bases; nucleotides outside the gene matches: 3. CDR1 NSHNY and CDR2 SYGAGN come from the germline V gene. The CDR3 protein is CASSGDRGAYEQYF. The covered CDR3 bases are TGTGCCAGCAGTGGCGACAGGGGGGCCTAT.

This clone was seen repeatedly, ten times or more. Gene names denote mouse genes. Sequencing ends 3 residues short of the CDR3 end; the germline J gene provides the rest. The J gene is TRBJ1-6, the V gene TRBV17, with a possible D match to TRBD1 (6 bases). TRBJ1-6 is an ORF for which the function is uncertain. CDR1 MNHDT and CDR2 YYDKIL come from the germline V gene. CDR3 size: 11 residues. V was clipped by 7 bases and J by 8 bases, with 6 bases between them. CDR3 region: CASTGDSPLYF. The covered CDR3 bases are TGTGCTAGCACAGGGGATTCGCCC.

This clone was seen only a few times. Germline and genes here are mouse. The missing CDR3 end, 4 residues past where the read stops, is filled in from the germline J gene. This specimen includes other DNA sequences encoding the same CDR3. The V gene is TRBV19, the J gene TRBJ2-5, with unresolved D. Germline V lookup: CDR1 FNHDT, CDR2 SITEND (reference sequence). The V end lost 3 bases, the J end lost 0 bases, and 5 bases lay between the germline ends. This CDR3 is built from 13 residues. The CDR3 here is CASSTGNQDTQYF. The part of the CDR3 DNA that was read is TGTGCCAGCAGTACTGGAAACCAAGAC.

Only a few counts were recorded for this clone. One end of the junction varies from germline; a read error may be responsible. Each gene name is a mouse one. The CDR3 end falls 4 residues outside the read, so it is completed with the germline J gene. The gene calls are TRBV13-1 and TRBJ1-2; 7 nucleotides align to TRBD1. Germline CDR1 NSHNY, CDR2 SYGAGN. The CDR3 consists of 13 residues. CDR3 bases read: TGTGCCAGCGGTGAACAGGGGAGGTCC. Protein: CASGEQGRS. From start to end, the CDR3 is CASGEQGRSDYTF.

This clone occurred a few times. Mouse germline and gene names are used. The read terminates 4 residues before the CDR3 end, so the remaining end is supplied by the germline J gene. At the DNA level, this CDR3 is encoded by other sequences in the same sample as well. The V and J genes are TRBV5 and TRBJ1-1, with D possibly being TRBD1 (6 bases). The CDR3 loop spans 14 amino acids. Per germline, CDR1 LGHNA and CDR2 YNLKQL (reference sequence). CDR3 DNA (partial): TGTGCCAGCAGCCCGGGACTGGGGGGGCGA. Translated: CASSPGLGGR. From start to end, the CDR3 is CASSPGLGGREVFF.

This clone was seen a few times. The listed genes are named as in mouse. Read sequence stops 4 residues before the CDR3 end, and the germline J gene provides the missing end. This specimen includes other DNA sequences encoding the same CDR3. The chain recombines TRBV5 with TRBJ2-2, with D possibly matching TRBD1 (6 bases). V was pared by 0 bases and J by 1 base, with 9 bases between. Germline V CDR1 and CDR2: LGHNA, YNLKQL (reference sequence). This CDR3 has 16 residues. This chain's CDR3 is CASSQDRDKNTGQLYF. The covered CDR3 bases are TGTGCCAGCAGCCAAGACCGGGACAAAAACACCGGG.

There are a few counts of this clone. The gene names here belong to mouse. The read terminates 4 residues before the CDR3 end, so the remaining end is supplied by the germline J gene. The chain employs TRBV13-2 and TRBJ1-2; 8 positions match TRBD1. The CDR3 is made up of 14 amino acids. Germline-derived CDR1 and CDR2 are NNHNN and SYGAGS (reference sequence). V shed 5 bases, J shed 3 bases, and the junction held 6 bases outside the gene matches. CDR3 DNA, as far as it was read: TGTGCCAGCGGCCAGACAGGGGTGGACTCC. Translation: CASGQTGVDS. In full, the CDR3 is CASGQTGVDSDYTF.

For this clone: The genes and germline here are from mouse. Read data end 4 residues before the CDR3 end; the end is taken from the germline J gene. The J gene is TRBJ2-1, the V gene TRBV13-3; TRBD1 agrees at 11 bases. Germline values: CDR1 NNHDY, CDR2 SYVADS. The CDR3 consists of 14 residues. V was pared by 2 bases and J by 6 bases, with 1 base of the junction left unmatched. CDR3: CASSEGTGGAEQFF. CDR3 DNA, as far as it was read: TGTGCCAGCAGTGAGGGGACAGGGGGTGCT.

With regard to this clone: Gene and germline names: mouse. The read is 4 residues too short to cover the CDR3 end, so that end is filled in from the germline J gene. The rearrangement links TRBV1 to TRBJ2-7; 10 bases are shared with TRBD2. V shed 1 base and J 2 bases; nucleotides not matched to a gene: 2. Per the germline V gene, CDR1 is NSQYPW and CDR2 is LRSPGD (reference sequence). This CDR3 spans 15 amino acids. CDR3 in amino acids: CTCSAGLGGPYEQYF. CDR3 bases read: TGCACCTGCAGTGCAGGACTGGGGGGTCCCTAT.

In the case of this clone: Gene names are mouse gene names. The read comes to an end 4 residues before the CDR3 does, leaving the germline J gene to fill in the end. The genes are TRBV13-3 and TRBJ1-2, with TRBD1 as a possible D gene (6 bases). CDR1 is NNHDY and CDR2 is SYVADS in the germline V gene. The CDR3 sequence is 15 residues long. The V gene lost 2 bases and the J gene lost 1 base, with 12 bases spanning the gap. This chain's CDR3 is CASSDGGRGNSDYTF. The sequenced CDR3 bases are TGTGCCAGCAGTGACGGGGGGCGCGGAAACTCC.

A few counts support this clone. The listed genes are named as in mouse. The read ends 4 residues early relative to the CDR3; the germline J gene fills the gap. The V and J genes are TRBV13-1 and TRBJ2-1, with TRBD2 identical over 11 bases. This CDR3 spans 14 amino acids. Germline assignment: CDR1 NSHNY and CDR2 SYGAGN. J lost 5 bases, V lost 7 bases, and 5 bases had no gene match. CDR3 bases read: TGTGCCAGCGGAGACTGGGGGGGGAATGCT. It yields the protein CASGDWGGNA. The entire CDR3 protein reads CASGDWGGNAEQFF.

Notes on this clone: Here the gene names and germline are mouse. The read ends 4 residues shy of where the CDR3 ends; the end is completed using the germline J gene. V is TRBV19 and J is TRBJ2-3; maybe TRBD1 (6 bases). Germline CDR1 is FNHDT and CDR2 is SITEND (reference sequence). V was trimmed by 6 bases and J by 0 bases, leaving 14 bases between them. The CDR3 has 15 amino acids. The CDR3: CASNRDKTSAETLYF. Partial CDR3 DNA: TGTGCCAGCAACCGGGACAAAACTAGTGCAGAA.

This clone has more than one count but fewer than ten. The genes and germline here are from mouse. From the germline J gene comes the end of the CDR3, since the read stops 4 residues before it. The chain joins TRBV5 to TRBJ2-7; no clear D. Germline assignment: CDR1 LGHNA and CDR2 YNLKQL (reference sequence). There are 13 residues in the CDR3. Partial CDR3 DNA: TGTGCCAGCAGCCAAGAACAGATCCAT. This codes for CASSQEQIH. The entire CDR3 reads CASSQEQIHEQYF.

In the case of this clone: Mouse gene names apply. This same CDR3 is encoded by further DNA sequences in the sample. CDR3 DNA (partial): TGTGCCAGCAGTACCGACTGGGGGTCCTAT. Translated, it gives CASSTDWGSY. The complete CDR3 sequence is CASSTDWGSYEQYF. This chain joins TRBV14 and TRBJ2-7; 9 bases fit TRBD2. The CDR3 end is not reached by the read, which stops 4 residues before it; the germline J gene fills it in. This CDR3 is built from 14 residues. From germline, CDR1 is SGHDT and CDR2 FRDEAV. Unmatched junction bases numbered 3, after V lost 4 bases and J lost 1 base.

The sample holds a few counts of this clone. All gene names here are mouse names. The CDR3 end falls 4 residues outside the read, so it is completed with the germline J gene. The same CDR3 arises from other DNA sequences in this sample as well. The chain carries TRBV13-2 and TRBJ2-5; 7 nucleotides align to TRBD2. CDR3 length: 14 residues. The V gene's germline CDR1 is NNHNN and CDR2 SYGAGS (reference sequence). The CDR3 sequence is CASGDAGGEDTQYF. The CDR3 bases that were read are TGTGCCAGCGGTGATGCTGGGGGAGAAGAC.

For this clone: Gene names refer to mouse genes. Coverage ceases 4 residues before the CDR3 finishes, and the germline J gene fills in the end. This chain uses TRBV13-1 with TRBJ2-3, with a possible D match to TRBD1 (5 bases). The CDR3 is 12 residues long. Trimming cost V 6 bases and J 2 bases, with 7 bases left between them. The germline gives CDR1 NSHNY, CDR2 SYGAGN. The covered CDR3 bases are TGTGCCAGCAAGGACAATGCAGAA. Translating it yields CASKDNAE. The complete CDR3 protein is CASKDNAETLYF.

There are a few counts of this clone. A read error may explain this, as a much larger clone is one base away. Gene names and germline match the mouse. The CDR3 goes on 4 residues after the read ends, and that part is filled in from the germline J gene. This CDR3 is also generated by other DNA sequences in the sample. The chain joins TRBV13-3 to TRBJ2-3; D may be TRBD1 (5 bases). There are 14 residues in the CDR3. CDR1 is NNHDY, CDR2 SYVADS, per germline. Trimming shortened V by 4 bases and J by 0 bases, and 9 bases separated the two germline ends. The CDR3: CASSPDSSAETLYF. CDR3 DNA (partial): TGTGCCAGCAGTCCTGACAGTAGTGCAGAA.

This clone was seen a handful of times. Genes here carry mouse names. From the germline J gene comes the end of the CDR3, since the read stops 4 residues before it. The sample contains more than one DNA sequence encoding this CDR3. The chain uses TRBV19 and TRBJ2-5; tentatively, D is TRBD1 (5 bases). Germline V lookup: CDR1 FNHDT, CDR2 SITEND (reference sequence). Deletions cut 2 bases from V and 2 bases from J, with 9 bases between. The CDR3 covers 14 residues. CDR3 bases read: TGTGCCAGCAGTATCCAGGGCGGCCAAGAC. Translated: CASSIQGGQD. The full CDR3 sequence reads CASSIQGGQDTQYF.

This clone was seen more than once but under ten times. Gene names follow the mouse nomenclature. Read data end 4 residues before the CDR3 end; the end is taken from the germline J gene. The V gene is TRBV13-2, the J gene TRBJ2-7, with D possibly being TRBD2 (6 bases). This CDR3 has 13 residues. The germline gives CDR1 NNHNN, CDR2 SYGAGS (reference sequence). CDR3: CASGDLGTYEQYF. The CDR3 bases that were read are TGTGCCAGCGGTGATTTGGGGACTTAT.

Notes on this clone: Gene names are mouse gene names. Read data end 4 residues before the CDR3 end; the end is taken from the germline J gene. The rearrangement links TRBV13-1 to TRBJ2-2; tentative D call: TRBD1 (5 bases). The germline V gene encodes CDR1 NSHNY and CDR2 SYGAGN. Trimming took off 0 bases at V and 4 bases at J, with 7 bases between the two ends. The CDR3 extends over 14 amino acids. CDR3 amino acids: CASSDAGFTGQLYF. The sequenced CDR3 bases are TGTGCCAGCAGTGATGCAGGGTTCACCGGG.

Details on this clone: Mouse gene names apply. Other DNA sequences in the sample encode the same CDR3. Incomplete CDR3 DNA: TGTGCCAGCAGTGCTCCGGGACAGGGGAACACCGGG. Protein sequence: CASSAPGQGNTG. The full CDR3 protein is CASSAPGQGNTGQLYF. The rearrangement links TRBV13-1 to TRBJ2-2, with 10 bases fitting TRBD1. The read halts 4 residues ahead of the CDR3 end, with the missing end drawn from the germline J gene. The V gene's germline CDR1 is NSHNY and CDR2 SYGAGN. The V gene end was trimmed by 3 bases and the J gene end by 2 bases; junction bases not matched to a gene: 4. CDR3 length equals 16 residues.

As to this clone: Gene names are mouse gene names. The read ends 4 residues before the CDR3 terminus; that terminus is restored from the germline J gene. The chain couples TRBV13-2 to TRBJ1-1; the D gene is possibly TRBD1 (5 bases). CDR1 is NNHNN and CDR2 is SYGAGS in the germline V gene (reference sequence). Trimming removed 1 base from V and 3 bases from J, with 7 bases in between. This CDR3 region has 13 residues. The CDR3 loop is CASGDFRDTEVFF. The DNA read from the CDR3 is TGTGCCAGCGGTGATTTCAGGGACACA.

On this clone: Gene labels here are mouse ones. The CDR3: CAWSQADNYAEQFF. CDR3 DNA (partial): TGTGCCTGGAGTCAGGCTGATAACTATGCT. This chain connects TRBV31 to TRBJ2-1; D gene ambiguous. Read data end 4 residues before the CDR3 end; the end is taken from the germline J gene. The CDR3 is 14 residues long. Germline V gene data show CDR1 as GKSSPN and CDR2 as SITVG. The ends were cut back, 1 base at V and 0 bases at J, with 7 bases in the middle.

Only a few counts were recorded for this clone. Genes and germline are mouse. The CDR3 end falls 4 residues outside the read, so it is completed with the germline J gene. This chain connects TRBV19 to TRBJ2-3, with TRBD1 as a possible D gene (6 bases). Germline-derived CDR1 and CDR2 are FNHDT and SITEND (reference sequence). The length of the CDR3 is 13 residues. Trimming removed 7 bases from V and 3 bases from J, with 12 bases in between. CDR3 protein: CASGTGNAETLYF. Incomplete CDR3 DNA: TGTGCCAGCGGCACAGGGAACGCAGAA.

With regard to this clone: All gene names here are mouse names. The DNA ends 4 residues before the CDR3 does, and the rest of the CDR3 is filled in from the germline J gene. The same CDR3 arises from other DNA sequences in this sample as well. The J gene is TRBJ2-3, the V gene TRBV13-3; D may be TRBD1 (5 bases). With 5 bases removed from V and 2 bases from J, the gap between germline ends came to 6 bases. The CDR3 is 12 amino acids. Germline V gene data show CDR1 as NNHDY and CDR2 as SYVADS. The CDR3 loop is CASRDNAETLYF. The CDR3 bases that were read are TGTGCCAGCAGGGACAATGCAGAA.

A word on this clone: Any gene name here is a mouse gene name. The CDR3 spells CASSDASLGVNQDTQYF. Incomplete CDR3 DNA: TGTGCCAGCAGTGATGCTAGCCTGGGGGTTAACCAAGAC. The rearrangement uses TRBV13-3 and TRBJ2-5; 7 nucleotides agree with TRBD2. Sequencing ends 4 residues short of the CDR3 end; the germline J gene provides the rest. Germline V gene sequence: CDR1 NNHDY, CDR2 SYVADS. The CDR3 spans 17 residues. V dropped 0 bases and J dropped 0; count of bases not matched to a gene: 7.

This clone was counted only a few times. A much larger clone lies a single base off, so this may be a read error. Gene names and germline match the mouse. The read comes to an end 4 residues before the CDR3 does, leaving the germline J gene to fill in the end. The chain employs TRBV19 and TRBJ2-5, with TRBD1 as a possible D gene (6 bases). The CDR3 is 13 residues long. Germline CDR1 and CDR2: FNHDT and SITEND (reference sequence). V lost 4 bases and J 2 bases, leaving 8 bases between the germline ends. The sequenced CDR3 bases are TGTGCCAGCAGTCGACAGGCCCAAGAC. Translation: CASSRQAQD. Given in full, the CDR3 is CASSRQAQDTQYF.

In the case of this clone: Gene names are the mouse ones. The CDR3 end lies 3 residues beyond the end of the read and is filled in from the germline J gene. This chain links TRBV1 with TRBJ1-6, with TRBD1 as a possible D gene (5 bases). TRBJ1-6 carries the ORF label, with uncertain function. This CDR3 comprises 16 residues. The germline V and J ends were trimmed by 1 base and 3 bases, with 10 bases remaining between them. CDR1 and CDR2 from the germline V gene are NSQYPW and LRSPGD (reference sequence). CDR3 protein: CTCSAADTVYNSPLYF. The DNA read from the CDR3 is TGCACCTGCAGTGCAGCGGACACGGTCTATAATTCGCCC.

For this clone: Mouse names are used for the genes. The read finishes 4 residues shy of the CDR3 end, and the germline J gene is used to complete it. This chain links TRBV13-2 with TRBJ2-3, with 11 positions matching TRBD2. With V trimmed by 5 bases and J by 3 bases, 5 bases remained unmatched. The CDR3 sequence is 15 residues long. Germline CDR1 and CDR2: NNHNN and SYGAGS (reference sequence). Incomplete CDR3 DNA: TGTGCCAGCGGCAGACTGGGGGGGACGGCAGAA. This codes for CASGRLGGTAE. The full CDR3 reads CASGRLGGTAETLYF.

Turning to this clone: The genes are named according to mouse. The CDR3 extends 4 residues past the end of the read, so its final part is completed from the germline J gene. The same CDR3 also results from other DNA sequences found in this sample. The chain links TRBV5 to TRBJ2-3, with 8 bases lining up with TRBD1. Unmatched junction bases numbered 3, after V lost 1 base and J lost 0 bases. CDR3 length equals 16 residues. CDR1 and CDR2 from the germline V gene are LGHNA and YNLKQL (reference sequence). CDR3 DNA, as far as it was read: TGTGCCAGCAGCCAAGGGACAGGGTCTAGTGCAGAA. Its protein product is CASSQGTGSSAE. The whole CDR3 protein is CASSQGTGSSAETLYF.

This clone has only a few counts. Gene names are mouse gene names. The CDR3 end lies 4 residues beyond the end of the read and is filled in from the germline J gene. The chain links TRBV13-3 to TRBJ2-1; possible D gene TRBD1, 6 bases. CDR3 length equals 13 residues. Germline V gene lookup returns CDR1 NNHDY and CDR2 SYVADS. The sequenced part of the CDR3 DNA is TGTGCCAGCAGTCCTCAGGGGAGGGCT. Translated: CASSPQGRA. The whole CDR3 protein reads CASSPQGRAEQFF.